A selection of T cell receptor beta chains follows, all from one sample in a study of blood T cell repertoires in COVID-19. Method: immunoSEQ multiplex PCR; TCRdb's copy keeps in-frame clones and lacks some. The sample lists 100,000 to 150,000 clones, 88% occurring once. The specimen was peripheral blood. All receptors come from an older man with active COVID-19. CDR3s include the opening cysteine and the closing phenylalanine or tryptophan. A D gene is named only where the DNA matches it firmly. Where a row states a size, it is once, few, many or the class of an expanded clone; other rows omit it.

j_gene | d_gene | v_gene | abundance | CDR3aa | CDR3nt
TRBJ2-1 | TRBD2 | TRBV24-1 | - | CATSDFTGTRLAVYNEQFF | TGTGCCACCAGTGATTTCACCGGGACCCGACTAGCGGTTTACAATGAGCAGTTCTTC
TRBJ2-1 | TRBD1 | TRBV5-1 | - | CASRPGTGGGNEQFF | TGCGCCAGCAGGCCCGGGACAGGGGGCGGCAATGAGCAGTTCTTC
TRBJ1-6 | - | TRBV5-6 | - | CASAPGERNSPLHF | TGTGCCAGCGCCCCGGGGGAGAGAAATTCACCCCTCCACTTT
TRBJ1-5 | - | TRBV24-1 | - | CATSDSGNQPQHF | TGTGCCACCAGTGATTCGGGCAATCAGCCCCAGCATTTT
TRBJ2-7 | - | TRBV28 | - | CASSPLPGYSYEQYF | TGTGCCAGCAGCCCTCTCCCGGGTTACTCCTACGAGCAGTACTTC
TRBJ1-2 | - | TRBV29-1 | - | CSVEGGRQGYGYTF | TGCAGCGTTGAAGGGGGCCGTCAGGGCTATGGCTACACCTTC
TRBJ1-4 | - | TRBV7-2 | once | CASSRGATNEKLFF | TGTGCCAGCAGCCGCGGTGCAACTAATGAAAAACTGTTTTTT
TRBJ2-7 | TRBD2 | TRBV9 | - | CASSVGGLAGAYEQYF | TGTGCCAGCAGCGTAGGGGGACTAGCGGGAGCCTACGAGCAGTACTTC
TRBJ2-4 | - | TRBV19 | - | CASRPGGTSLAKNIQYF | TGTGCCAGTAGGCCTGGCGGGACCTCCCTAGCCAAAAACATTCAGTACTTC
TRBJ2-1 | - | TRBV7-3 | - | CASSPLYGRPFF | TGTGCCAGCAGCCCCCTTTATGGGAGGCCGTTCTTC
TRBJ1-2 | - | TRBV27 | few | CASSPLGADYGYTF | TGTGCCAGCAGTCCCCTGGGGGCTGACTATGGCTACACCTTC
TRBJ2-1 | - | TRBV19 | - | CASSISVYNEQFF | TGTGCCAGTAGTATCAGCGTTTACAATGAGCAGTTCTTC
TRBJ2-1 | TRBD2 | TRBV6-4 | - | CASSKAGAYNEQFF | TGTGCCAGCAGTAAAGCGGGAGCATACAATGAGCAGTTCTTC
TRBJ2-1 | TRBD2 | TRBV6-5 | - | CAARIAGAEYNEQFF | TGTGCCGCTAGAATAGCGGGAGCAGAATACAATGAGCAGTTCTTC
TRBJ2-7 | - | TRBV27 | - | CASGPEWGHEQYF | TGTGCCAGCGGACCTGAATGGGGCCACGAGCAGTACTTC
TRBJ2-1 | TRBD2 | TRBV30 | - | CAWSVERESYNEQFF | TGTGCCTGGAGTGTAGAGCGGGAGTCCTACAATGAGCAGTTCTTC
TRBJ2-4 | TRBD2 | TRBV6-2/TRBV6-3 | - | CASSLRGLASQNIQYF | TGTGCCAGCAGTTTAAGGGGACTAGCGTCCCAAAACATTCAGTACTTC
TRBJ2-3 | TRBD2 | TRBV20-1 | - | CSASGWASGTPDTQYF | TGCAGTGCTAGTGGGTGGGCTAGCGGGACCCCAGATACGCAGTATTTT
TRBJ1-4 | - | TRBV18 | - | CASSPLRQDSNEKLFF | TGTGCCAGCTCACCTCTCCGACAGGACTCTAATGAAAAACTGTTTTTT
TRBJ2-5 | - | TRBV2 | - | CASSEWAQTQYF | TGTGCCAGCAGTGAATGGGCGCAAACCCAGTACTTC
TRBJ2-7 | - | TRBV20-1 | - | CSAPRAGEQYF | TGCAGTGCCCCCCGCGCGGGCGAGCAGTACTTC
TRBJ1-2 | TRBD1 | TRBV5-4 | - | CASSDTWDRGQKGYTF | TGTGCCAGCAGCGATACGTGGGACAGGGGGCAAAAAGGCTACACCTTC
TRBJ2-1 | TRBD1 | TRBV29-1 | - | CSLGTGGYNEQFF | TGCAGCTTAGGGACAGGAGGATACAATGAGCAGTTCTTC
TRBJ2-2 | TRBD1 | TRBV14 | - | CASSSTGGTGTGELFF | TGTGCCAGCAGCTCGACAGGGGGAACGGGCACCGGGGAGCTGTTTTTT
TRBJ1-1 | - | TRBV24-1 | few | CATSDSNPGTEAFF | TGTGCCACCAGTGATTCCAACCCCGGCACTGAAGCTTTCTTT
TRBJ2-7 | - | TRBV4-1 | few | CASSQGREQYF | TGCGCCAGCAGCCAAGGGCGGGAGCAGTACTTC
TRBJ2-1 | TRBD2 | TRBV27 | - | CASSPQTSGAYNEQFF | TGTGCCAGCAGTCCCCAGACTAGCGGGGCGTACAATGAGCAGTTCTTC
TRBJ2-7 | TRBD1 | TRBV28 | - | CASNGQGGRYEQYF | TGTGCCAGCAACGGACAGGGGGGTCGGTACGAGCAGTACTTC
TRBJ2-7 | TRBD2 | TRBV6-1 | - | CASSEAGGRFYEQYF | TGTGCCAGCAGTGAAGCGGGGGGGAGGTTCTACGAGCAGTACTTC
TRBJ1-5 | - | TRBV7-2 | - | CASSSGVTNQPQHF | TGTGCCAGCAGCTCGGGGGTAACCAATCAGCCCCAGCATTTT
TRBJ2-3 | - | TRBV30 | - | CAWSVGVRGTDTQYF | TGTGCCTGGAGTGTAGGAGTCAGGGGCACAGATACGCAGTATTTT
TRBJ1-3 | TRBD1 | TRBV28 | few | CASSLTGGNTIYF | TGTGCCAGCAGTTTGACAGGGGGAAACACCATATATTTT
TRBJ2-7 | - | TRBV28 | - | CASSSSPGLLYEQYF | TGTGCCAGCAGTTCGAGCCCGGGACTTCTATACGAGCAGTACTTC
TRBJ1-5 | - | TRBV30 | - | CAWSPLNSNQPQHF | TGTGCCTGGAGTCCCTTAAATAGCAATCAGCCCCAGCATTTT
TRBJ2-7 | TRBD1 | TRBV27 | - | CASSARDSEQYF | TGTGCCAGCAGTGCCCGGGACAGCGAGCAGTACTTC
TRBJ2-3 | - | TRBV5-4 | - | CASSLASLTDTQYF | TGTGCCAGCAGCTTAGCGAGTCTCACAGATACGCAGTATTTT
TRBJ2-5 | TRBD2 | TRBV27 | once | CASRQTSGRGGRETQYF | TGTGCCAGCCGACAGACTAGCGGGAGAGGGGGACGGGAGACCCAGTACTTC
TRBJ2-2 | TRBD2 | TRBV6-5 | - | CASSYSGGMGTGELFF | TGTGCCAGCAGTTACTCGGGGGGGATGGGTACCGGGGAGCTGTTTTTT
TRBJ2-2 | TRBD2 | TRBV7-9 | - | CASSVRAAGVAGELFF | TGTGCCAGCAGCGTCAGGGCGGCGGGGGTCGCCGGGGAGCTGTTTTTT
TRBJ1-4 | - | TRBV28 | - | CASSSQMGTNEKLFF | TGTGCCAGCAGTTCCCAGATGGGCACTAATGAAAAACTGTTTTTT
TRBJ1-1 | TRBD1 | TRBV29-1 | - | CSVVRTGNTEAFF | TGCAGCGTTGTGAGGACAGGGAACACTGAAGCTTTCTTT
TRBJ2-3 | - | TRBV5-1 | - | CASTRGSPSTDTQYF | TGCGCCAGCACCCGAGGGTCTCCTAGCACAGATACGCAGTATTTT
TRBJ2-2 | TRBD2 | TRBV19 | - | CASRRTSGNTGELFF | TGTGCCAGTAGGAGGACTAGCGGTAACACCGGGGAGCTGTTTTTT